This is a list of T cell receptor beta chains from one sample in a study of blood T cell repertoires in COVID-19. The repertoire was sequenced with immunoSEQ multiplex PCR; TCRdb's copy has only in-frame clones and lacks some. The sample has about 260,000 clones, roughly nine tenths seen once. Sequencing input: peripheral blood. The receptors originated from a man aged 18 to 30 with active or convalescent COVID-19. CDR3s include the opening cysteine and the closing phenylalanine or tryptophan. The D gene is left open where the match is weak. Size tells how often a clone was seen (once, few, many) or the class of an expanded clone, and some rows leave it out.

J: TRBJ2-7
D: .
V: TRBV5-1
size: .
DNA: TGCGCCAGCAGCTTTGGGGCTAGTATCTACGAGCAGTACTTC
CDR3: CASSFGASIYEQYF

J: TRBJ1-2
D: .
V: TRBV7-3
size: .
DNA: TGTGCCAGCAGCCCCGACAGTAACTATGGCTACACCTTC
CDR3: CASSPDSNYGYTF

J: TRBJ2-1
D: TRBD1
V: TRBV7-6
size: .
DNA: TGTGCCAGCAGTACCAGGACAGGGTTTGTGGACAATGAGCAGTTCTTC
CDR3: CASSTRTGFVDNEQFF

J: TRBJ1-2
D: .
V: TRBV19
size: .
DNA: TGTGCCAGTAGTATAGATCGAGGTTTGTCTGGCTACACCTTC
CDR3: CASSIDRGLSGYTF

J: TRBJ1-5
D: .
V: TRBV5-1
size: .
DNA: TGCGCCAGCAGCTTGCCACAGGTGATAAATCAGCCCCAGCATTTT
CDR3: CASSLPQVINQPQHF

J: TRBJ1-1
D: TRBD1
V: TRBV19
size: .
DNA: TGTGCCACGGGACAGTACACTGAAGCTTTCTTT
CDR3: CATGQYTEAFF

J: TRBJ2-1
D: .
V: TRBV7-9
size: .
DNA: TGTGCCAGCAGCTTAGATGCGGGGGCATACAATGAGCAGTTCTTC
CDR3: CASSLDAGAYNEQFF

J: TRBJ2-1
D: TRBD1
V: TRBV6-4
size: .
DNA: TGTGCCAGCAGCCGGACAGGAGATTACAATGAGCAGTTCTTC
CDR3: CASSRTGDYNEQFF

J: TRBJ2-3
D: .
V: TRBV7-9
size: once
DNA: TGTGCCAGCAGCTCCGAGATGTCGGATACGCAGTATTTT
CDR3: CASSSEMSDTQYF

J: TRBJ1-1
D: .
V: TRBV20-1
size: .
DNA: TGCAGTGCTAGAGTGGAGGACAGAGCTTTCTTT
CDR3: CSARVEDRAFF

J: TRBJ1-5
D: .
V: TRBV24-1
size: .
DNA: TGTGCCACTTCTCAGGGTAGGAGCAATCAGCCCCAGCATTTT
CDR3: CATSQGRSNQPQHF

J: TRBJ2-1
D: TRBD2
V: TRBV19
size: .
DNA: TGTGCCAGTAGTATAGTTATAGCGGGAGGGAATGAGCAGTTCTTC
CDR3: CASSIVIAGGNEQFF

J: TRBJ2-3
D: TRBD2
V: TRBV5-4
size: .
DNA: TGTGCCAGCAGCGAGCCGGGACTAGCGTCCCCTACGCAGTATTTT
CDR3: CASSEPGLASPTQYF

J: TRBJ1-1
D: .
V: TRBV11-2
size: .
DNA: TGTGCCAGCCGCGATCCGGCGGCCGGCACTGAAGCTTTCTTT
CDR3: CASRDPAAGTEAFF

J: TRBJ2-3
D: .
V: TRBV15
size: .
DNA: TGTGCCACCCTCTCCGGGGCGGGGGCCGATACGCAGTATTTT
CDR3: CATLSGAGADTQYF

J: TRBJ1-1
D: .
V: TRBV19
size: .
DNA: TGTGCCAGTAGCTTGGGACGGCGGGGGACTGAAGCTTTCTTT
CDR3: CASSLGRRGTEAFF

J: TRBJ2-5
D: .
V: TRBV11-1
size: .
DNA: TGTGCCAGCAGCCTCAGGGGAGAGACCCAGTACTTC
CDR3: CASSLRGETQYF

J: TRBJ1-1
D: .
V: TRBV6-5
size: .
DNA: TGTGCCAGCAGTTCAGTGAACACTGAAGCTTTCTTT
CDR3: CASSSVNTEAFF

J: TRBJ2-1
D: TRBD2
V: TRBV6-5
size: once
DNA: TGTGCCAGCACCTTACCGGGAGGGGGGGAGCAGTTCTTC
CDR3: CASTLPGGGEQFF

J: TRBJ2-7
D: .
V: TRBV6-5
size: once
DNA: TGTGCCAGCACGACACCCCTGGGTGAGCAGTACTTC
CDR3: CASTTPLGEQYF

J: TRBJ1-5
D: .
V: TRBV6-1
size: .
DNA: TGTGCCAGCAGTGAATCTGGGATGGACAGACTGGGGGTGGGTGATCAGCCCCAGCATTTT
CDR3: CASSESGMDRLGVGDQPQHF

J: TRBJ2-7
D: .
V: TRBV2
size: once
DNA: TGTGCCAGCAGGCCGACGAGGACCTACGAGCAGTACTTC
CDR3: CASRPTRTYEQYF

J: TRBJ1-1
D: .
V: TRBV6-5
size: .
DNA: TGTGCCAGCAGTTACTCGTACGGGACTGAAGCTTTCTTT
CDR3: CASSYSYGTEAFF

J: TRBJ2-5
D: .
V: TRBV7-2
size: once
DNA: TGTGCCAGCAGCTTACCGGGACTAGAGACCCAGTACTTC
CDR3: CASSLPGLETQYF

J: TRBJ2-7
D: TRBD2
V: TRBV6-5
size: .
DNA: TGTGCCAGCATTATACGACTAGCGGGAACCTACGAGCAGTACTTC
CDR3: CASIIRLAGTYEQYF

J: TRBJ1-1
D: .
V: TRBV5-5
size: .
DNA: TGTGCCAGCAGCCAAATTAGAGGTGGGGAGACTGAAGCTTTCTTT
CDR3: CASSQIRGGETEAFF

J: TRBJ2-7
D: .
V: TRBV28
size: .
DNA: TGTGCCAGCAGTCCAGTAGGTGGAGCGATCTACGAGCAGTACTTC
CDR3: CASSPVGGAIYEQYF

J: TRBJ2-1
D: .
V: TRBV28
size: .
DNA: TGTGCCAGCAGTTTAGCGGGGCCTTCCTACAATGAGCAGTTCTTC
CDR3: CASSLAGPSYNEQFF

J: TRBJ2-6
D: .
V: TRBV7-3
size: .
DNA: TGTGCCAGCAGCTTAATTAGGGGAACCTCTGGGGCCAACGTCCTGACTTTC
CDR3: CASSLIRGTSGANVLTF

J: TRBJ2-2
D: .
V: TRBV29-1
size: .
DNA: TGCAGCGTCCAGTTAGTCTTCGGGGTCGGGGCCGGGGAGCTGTTTTTT
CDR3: CSVQLVFGVGAGELFF

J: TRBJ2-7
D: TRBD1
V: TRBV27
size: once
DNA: TGTGCCAGCAGTCGTAACCCAGCCGGGACAGGGGGCTACGAGCAGTACTTC
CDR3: CASSRNPAGTGGYEQYF

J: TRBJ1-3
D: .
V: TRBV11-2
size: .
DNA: TGTGCCAGCAGCTTAGGTTTACCAGTCTCTGGAAACACCATATATTTT
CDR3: CASSLGLPVSGNTIYF

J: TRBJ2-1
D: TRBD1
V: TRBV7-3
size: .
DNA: TGTGCCAGCAGGCAACCCGGGACAGGGGCCAATGAGCAGTTCTTC
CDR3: CASRQPGTGANEQFF

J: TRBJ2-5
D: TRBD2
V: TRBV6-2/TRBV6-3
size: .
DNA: TGTGCCAGCAGTTACCCGACTAGCGGTATGCAAGAGACCCAGTACTTC
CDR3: CASSYPTSGMQETQYF

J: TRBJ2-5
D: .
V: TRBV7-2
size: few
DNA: TGTGCCAGCAGCCAGTATGAAGGGGGGACCCAGTACTTC
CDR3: CASSQYEGGTQYF

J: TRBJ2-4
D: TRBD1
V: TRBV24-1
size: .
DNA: TGTGCCACCAGTGACAGGGACAGCCCCAAAAACATTCAGTACTTC
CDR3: CATSDRDSPKNIQYF

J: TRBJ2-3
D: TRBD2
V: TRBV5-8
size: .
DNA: TGTGCCAGCAGCTTGCAGAGGACTAGCGAGACAGATACGCAGTATTTT
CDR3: CASSLQRTSETDTQYF

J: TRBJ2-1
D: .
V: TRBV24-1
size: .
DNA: TGTGCCACCGCAAACCCCGACAGGTTTGAGCAGTTCTTC
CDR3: CATANPDRFEQFF

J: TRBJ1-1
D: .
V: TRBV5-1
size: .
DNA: TGCGCCAGCAGCCGGCCGGAAGAGGGCACTGAAGCTTTCTTT
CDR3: CASSRPEEGTEAFF

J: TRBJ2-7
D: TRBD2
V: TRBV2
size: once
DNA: TGTGCCAGCAGAATGACTAGCGTCTCGAACGAGCAGTACTTC
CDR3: CASRMTSVSNEQYF

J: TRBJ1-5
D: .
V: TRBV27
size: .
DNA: TGTGCCAGCGTAGGCCGGTCGGGGGATCAGCCCCAGCATTTT
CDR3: CASVGRSGDQPQHF

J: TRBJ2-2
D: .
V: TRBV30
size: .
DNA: TGTGCCTGGGACCCAGGGTTGGGCACCGGGGAGCTGTTTTTT
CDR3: CAWDPGLGTGELFF

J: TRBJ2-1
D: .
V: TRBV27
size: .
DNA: TGTGCCAGCAGTTTCCTCCCCTACAATGAGCAGTTCTTC
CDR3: CASSFLPYNEQFF

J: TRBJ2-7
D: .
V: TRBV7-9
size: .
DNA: TGTGCCAGCAGGAAGGGGGTTGGGGAGAGGGGTTCCTACGAGCAGTACTTC
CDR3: CASRKGVGERGSYEQYF

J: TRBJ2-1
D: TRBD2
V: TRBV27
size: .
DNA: TGTGCCAGCAGTACCTTAGCGGGCGGGTCCTACAATGAGCAGTTCTTC
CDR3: CASSTLAGGSYNEQFF